This TCR beta chain appears in the sequencing data of a study of lymphopenia after photon versus proton radiotherapy. For this clone: Its target is unknown.

Whole-study results and caveats: Under photons, naive T cells and diversity fell while effector/memory populations rose.

Libraries were prepared by immunoSEQ multiplex PCR; TCRdb keeps only in-frame clonotypes and omits some of them. The sample has tens of thousands of clones, around nine tenths seen once; the top ten hold over 12%. Per germline, CDR1 KGHSH and CDR2 LQKENI. CDR3 length equals 14 residues. J lost 2 bases, V lost 5 bases, and 6 bases had no gene match. This material consisted of peripheral blood, taken from a patient treated with photon-based radiotherapy. The gene calls are TRBV18 and TRBJ2-7; 7 positions agree with TRBD1. The receptor comes from a man aged 60 to 69 with cholangiocarcinoma. The CDR3: CASSTGTVPYEQYF. CDR3 sequence (DNA): TGTGCCAGCTCAACGGGGACAGTTCCCTACGAGCAGTACTTC.